The clone carrying this TCR beta chain was counted only a few times. Its specificity is unknown. Aged about 6 to 100, donors were systemically healthy Caucasians from Russia. A sample-barcoded 5' primer and a J-beta primer mix were used in a second PCR of about 6 to 11 cycles. There were at least 2.5 million CDR3-containing paired-end reads obtained from each sample. TCRdb used MiXCR to reprocess the 5' RACE reads, holding one entry per CDR3 protein. The sample contains roughly 1.9 million distinct CDR3 sequences, 35% to 50% of which appear only once. These data originate in a study of blood T cells in healthy people across ages. Study observations and caveats: Changes seen in expanded clonotypes were possibly confounded by donor CMV status left unknown. Roughly linearly, TCR beta diversity per million T cells fell as age increased.

This receptor was identified in a human donor in good health. Material for sequencing was blood.

The CDR3 sequence: CASSSNPTGVGYEQYF. The CDR3, as DNA: TGTGCCAGCTCATCTAACCCGACAGGGGTCGGATACGAGCAGTACTTC. This rearrangement joins TRBV18 to TRBJ2-7; TRBD1 matches at 8 bases. The CDR3 has 16 amino acids. The ends lost 5 bases at V and 4 bases at J; junction bases unmatched: 13. The germline V gene encodes CDR1 KGHSH and CDR2 LQKENI.